This T cell receptor (beta chain) was found in a study of cytomegalovirus exposure and HLA in healthy donors (TCRdb year 2017). About the study as a whole: In an earlier analysis of roughly 500 of the donors, roughly 300 Gb of sequence data and approximately 100 million unique TCR beta sequences from 150 million to 200 million T cells were reported. Typing coverage varied by locus: 629-630 donors for A, B, C, DRB1 and DQB1; roughly 510 for DQA1; around 570 for DPA1; about 450 for DPB1. The study profiled the T cell repertoires of some 610 subjects by immunosequencing and related them to cytomegalovirus serostatus. Rather than drawing on any new phenotypic data, the later analysis identified candidate immune exposures from TCR beta sequences and the way those sequences occurred across donors. A later analysis re-analyzed previously published TCR beta repertoires from about 600 donors and added high-resolution HLA genotyping to study TCR occurrence patterns. Along with the roughly 610-subject first cohort, a separate validation cohort of some 130 different subjects was used. Among about 400 genotyped donors of the cohort, an average of around 250,000 unique TCR beta nucleotide sequences was sequenced per donor, of which about 18% were non-productive. The study aimed to test whether signatures of past pathogen exposure could be identified by cataloging public T cell receptors. To predict cytomegalovirus infection status, the study brought together high-throughput TCR immunosequencing, statistical association of individual TCRs with disease status, and machine learning. In an earlier analysis of 587 of the donors, high-throughput TCR beta sequencing was used to judge whether each TCR beta V gene segment behaved as functional or pseudogenic. HLA typing covered class I and class II loci at four-digit resolution. Of the approximately 400 genotyped donors, 81% were placed in the genetic ancestry cluster associated with self-reported Caucasian donors. Every repertoire in the discovery cohort had been generated on one and the same sequencing platform. Alongside the repertoire data, information on donor age, sex, ethnicity and CMV serostatus was compiled. Genome-wide SNP genotypes for about 65% of the 666 donors were used in a later genetic analysis, which treated that subset as a discovery cohort. Because of strong linkage in the cohort, a handful of DR-DQ haplotypes were treated as single units for association and clustering. About 300 gigabases of sequencing data and around 80 million unique TCR sequences made up an early release that covered approximately 620 HLA-typed donors.

At the junction V is shortened by 0 bases and J by 4 bases; bases outside the gene matches: 8. From its cysteine to its phenylalanine, the CDR3 spans 16 amino acids. Only CDR3 DNA remains: 48 bases, in frame from the first base. CDR1 and CDR2, looked up from the germline V gene, are LGHNA and YSLEER. In the case of this clone: No antigen is known for it. Per-base quality was not reported, and no clone a single base away is much larger than it.

The paper's findings and limits, for the study overall: A later analysis reported that several top co-occurrence clusters appeared linked to parvovirus B19, influenza, CMV and Epstein-Barr virus. Correlated functional status among segregating V segments might reflect linkage disequilibrium, but an unknown experimental factor could not be ruled out. The authors suggested that the approach could potentially be generalized to other disease states and immunological phenotypes. An earlier analysis of around 540 of the donors showed that most TCR beta V segments appeared in productive rearrangements either about 90% or about 30% of the time, which broadly matched IMGT annotations. The study gave a list of under 200 TCR beta chains associated with cytomegalovirus. An association between a missense DCLRE1C variant and V-gene and J-gene trimming of TCR beta chains was found in a later genetic analysis and replicated in an independent cohort. CMV serostatus was the only immune exposure information available for the cohort. Three of the identified cytomegalovirus-associated TCR beta chains were confirmed in vitro to be specific for cytomegalovirus antigens. Specific HLA alleles were associated with more than 15,000 TCR beta sequences at a false discovery rate of 0.05 in a later analysis. A later analysis found that most CMV-associated TCR beta chains appeared HLA-restricted, with HLA associations seemingly driven largely by CMV exposure. Some IMGT-functional V segments, including TRBV6-2 and TRBV6-3, could not be told apart with the 87-base-pair reads, so those segments were excluded. When HLA alleles, especially DR and DQ, strongly co-occurred, TCR associations were difficult to assign to individual alleles. In both the original and validation cohorts, the classifier was reported to diagnose cytomegalovirus status with high specificity and sensitivity. Only TCR beta chains were sequenced in this cohort, and the absence of alpha or paired-chain data limited detectable features. According to a later genetic analysis, donors in an Asian-associated ancestry cluster had fewer N-insertions in productive TCRs than the approximately 690-donor mean. Because counts were too low, about 17 rarely observed V segments, including chromosome 9 orphons, were excluded from the earlier analysis of about 500 of the donors. In a later analysis, TCR association rates were found to vary across HLA loci, with the most associated TCRs seen for DRB1 alleles and the fewest for HLA-C alleles. A group of highly shared sequence variants was considered likely to be a technical artifact of the sequencing pipeline. The presence/absence analyses assumed that sequencing depth was roughly uniform across donors, and that assumption may not be true. Across donors, most TCR sequences were observed very rarely, whereas some public TCRs were present in many individuals. A further reported finding was that TCR beta sequences accurately predicted the HLA-A and HLA-B alleles for most subjects in the first cohort. In a later analysis, HLA-associated TCR beta chains were found to be more clonally expanded and to have lower generation probabilities than equally common non-associated chains. Because HLA typing was missing for some donors at each locus, association tests included only the typed subset.

Libraries were built with the immunoSEQ multiplex PCR assay. A mixture of 60 forward primers for TCR Vbeta segments and 13 reverse primers for TCR Jbeta segments was used in the multiplex PCR. A multiplex PCR assay on genomic DNA amplified the CDR3 region of rearranged TCR beta genes. The amplified TCR beta libraries were sequenced on the Illumina HiSeq System as 87-base-pair reads. Processing in the source paper ran as follows. A later analysis tallied 75 million to 85 million unique TCR beta chains across the 650 to 750 repertoires, and some 10 million of those chains were shared by two or more donors. A nearest-neighbor algorithm error-corrected the raw reads and collapsed the reads into unique sequences, merging closely related sequences to remove PCR and sequencing errors. To assign V, D and J gene segments, CDR3 sequences were aligned to IMGT reference sequences. For a sequence to be retained, a match of at least six nucleotides to both a V gene segment and a J gene segment was required. Rearrangements were classified as productive when the CDR3 lacked stop codons and remained in frame with V and J, and all other rearrangements were classified as non-productive. Following IMGT convention, CDR3 was defined as the stretch from the second conserved V-encoded cysteine up to the conserved J-encoded phenylalanine. In an earlier analysis of 500 to 650 of the donors, sequences lacking an unambiguous match to a single V gene segment were excluded. An earlier analysis of 587 of the donors classified V segments as functional when productive rearrangements were above 56.7% and as segregating when the standard deviation between donors was above 5%. A statistical classification framework was developed to diagnose cytomegalovirus status using the catalog of TCR beta chain sequences. V and J gene assignment, in a later analysis, came from comparing TCR nucleotide sequences with IMGT/GENE-DB human TR gene sequences. A later analysis assigned CDR3 sequences and most-parsimonious VDJ recombination scenarios with the TCRdist pipeline. In a later analysis, each TCR beta chain was defined by its CDR3 amino acid sequence together with its V-gene family, and reads without a unique V-gene family were excluded. As a way to deal with suspected cross-contamination and a sequencing artifact, a later analysis dropped roughly 600 nucleotide sequences that were highly shared and had low generation probability. For each public chain, a later analysis derived a clonal expansion index from normalized ranks of inferred template counts within each repertoire. In a later analysis, generation probabilities were computed with a VDJ recombination model fitted to out-of-frame rearrangements, and the resulting probabilities were checked against IGoR. A later analysis scored TCR-TCR, TCR-HLA and TCR-CMV co-occurrence with hypergeometric tests, applying a repertoire-size bias correction to TCR pairs. To estimate false discovery rates, a later analysis permuted the HLA or CMV assignments 20 times. In a later analysis, co-occurring TCRs were grouped with DBSCAN, and TCRdist sequence similarity was added when clustering was performed within HLA-allele-positive subsets. Co-occurrence clustering excluded repertoires with fewer than 30,000 or more than 120,000 public chains, plus five with anomalous nucleotide sharing. Imported from immuneACCESS, the table was reduced by TCRdb to in-frame sequences with V and J called. These copies leave out some clones; in studies compared against another copy, an unresolved V gene accounts for under half, and the cause of the remainder is not known. V, J and clone size are taken as reported in that table, and D and trimming were inferred from the DNA itself. The sample table shows around 65,000 clones, and 70% to 85% are seen once. Under 3% of the sample is in the top ten clones.

In total, approximately 610 healthy bone marrow donors made up the cohort. At the time of sampling, all cohort members were nominally healthy, though unrecorded immune exposures were likely present. The donor was CMV seropositive and belonged to the group of around 300 seropositive cohort members. A peripheral blood sample was collected from each donor, and TCR beta sequencing was performed on peripheral blood mononuclear cells. Genomic DNA was extracted from the blood cell samples with the Qiagen DNeasy Blood Extraction Kit. The TCR originated in a girl between 5 and 17 years old in good health and CMV-seropositive. This receptor chain uses TRBV4-3 and TRBJ2-5; the central 7 bases match TRBD1. The specimen was PBMCs. The CDR3 protein sequence reads: CASSQEYEGGRETQYF. The sequenced DNA: TGCGCCAGCAGCCAAGAGTATGAAGGGGGCAGAGAGACCCAGTACTTC.